This TCR beta chain was identified in a study of response to subunit inactivated influenza vaccine. TCRdb processed the RT-PCR reads anew with MiXCR; each CDR3 protein has one entry. The repertoire holds some 600,000 distinct CDR3 sequences, with approximately 15% as singletons. The germline V gene has CDR1 SGHTA and CDR2 FQGNSA. With V trimmed by 1 base and J by 0 bases, 6 bases remained unmatched. There are 17 residues in the CDR3. This clonotype has a handful of counts. The source of this sequence is a man aged 45-65 years who received an inactivated influenza vaccine. Source: PBMCs from blood, taken 14 to 15 days before vaccination. The V and J genes are TRBV7-2 and TRBJ2-5, with 9 bases fitting TRBD1. CDR3 loop: CASSLGGTGYYQETQYF. The CDR3 region has the DNA TGTGCCAGCAGCTTAGGGGGGACAGGGTACTACCAAGAGACCCAGTACTTC.